This is a list of T cell receptor beta chains from one sample in a study of T cell changes during pregnancy in multiple sclerosis. TCRdb's copy holds only in-frame clones and misses some; the assay was immunoSEQ multiplex PCR. The data show 50,000 or so clones, about 90% seen once. Specimen: CD4+ T cells from peripheral blood mononuclear cells, collected after pregnancy. The receptors derive from a female donor in good health, enrolled as a control in a pregnancy study. Both conserved end residues are part of each CDR3. The order of the fields is V gene, J gene, clone size, D gene, CDR3 DNA, CDR3 protein. A D gene is named only where the DNA matches it firmly. A clone size is listed for some rows: how often the clone was seen (once, few, many), or a class if it is expanded.

v_gene: TRBV10-3; j_gene: TRBJ1-1; abundance: once; d_gene: TRBD1; CDR3nt: TGTGCCATCAGTGAGTCGAGGGTGACAGGGGGCAACACTGAAGCTTTCTTT; CDR3aa: CAISESRVTGGNTEAFF
v_gene: TRBV30; j_gene: TRBJ1-2; abundance: .; d_gene: .; CDR3nt: TGTGCCTGGAGTGTACCCGGGAGGGGGTATGGCTACACCTTC; CDR3aa: CAWSVPGRGYGYTF
v_gene: TRBV19; j_gene: TRBJ1-1; abundance: few; d_gene: TRBD1; CDR3nt: TGTGCCAGTAGTAAGGGGACAGGGGGACTGAACACTGAAGCTTTCTTT; CDR3aa: CASSKGTGGLNTEAFF
v_gene: TRBV30; j_gene: TRBJ1-1; abundance: .; d_gene: TRBD1; CDR3nt: TGTGCCTGGAGTGGGACAGGGTCCGCAGAAGCTTTCTTT; CDR3aa: CAWSGTGSAEAFF
v_gene: TRBV7-2; j_gene: TRBJ2-5; abundance: .; d_gene: .; CDR3nt: TGTGCCAGCAGCTTTGGGGGCCGGGAGACCCAGTACTTC; CDR3aa: CASSFGGRETQYF
v_gene: TRBV19; j_gene: TRBJ1-2; abundance: .; d_gene: .; CDR3nt: TGTGCCAGCCACCAGGGGTGGGGGAACTATGGCTACACCTTC; CDR3aa: CASHQGWGNYGYTF
v_gene: TRBV9; j_gene: TRBJ1-1; abundance: .; d_gene: .; CDR3nt: TGTGCCAGCAGCGTCGTAGGGGTAATGAACACTGAAGCTTTCTTT; CDR3aa: CASSVVGVMNTEAFF
v_gene: TRBV18; j_gene: TRBJ1-1; abundance: .; d_gene: .; CDR3nt: TGTGCCAGCTCACTAGAGAACCTGCGGACTGAAGCTTTCTTT; CDR3aa: CASSLENLRTEAFF
v_gene: TRBV7-8; j_gene: TRBJ1-2; abundance: once; d_gene: TRBD1; CDR3nt: TGTGCCAGCAGCTTAGAGACAGGGACAAACTATGGCTACACCTTC; CDR3aa: CASSLETGTNYGYTF
v_gene: TRBV11-3; j_gene: TRBJ1-1; abundance: .; d_gene: .; CDR3nt: TGTGCCAGCAGCTTAGATAGGGGCAGGGTGGTGGCTGAAGCTTTCTTT; CDR3aa: CASSLDRGRVVAEAFF
v_gene: TRBV18; j_gene: TRBJ2-3; abundance: .; d_gene: TRBD1; CDR3nt: TGTGCCAGCTCCCCGCCGGACAGGAGGAGCACAGATACGCAGTATTTT; CDR3aa: CASSPPDRRSTDTQYF
v_gene: TRBV7-2; j_gene: TRBJ2-7; abundance: .; d_gene: TRBD1; CDR3nt: TGTGCCAGCACGACCAGACAGGGGAGCTACGAGCAGTACTTC; CDR3aa: CASTTRQGSYEQYF
v_gene: TRBV7-9; j_gene: TRBJ1-5; abundance: .; d_gene: TRBD1; CDR3nt: TGTGCCAGCAGCATACAGGGGGCCAGCAATCAGCCCCAGCATTTT; CDR3aa: CASSIQGASNQPQHF
v_gene: TRBV6-5; j_gene: TRBJ2-7; abundance: .; d_gene: TRBD1; CDR3nt: TGTGCCAGCAGTTACTCAGGGACAGGGCCCTACGAGCAGTACTTC; CDR3aa: CASSYSGTGPYEQYF
v_gene: TRBV11-3; j_gene: TRBJ1-2; abundance: .; d_gene: TRBD1; CDR3nt: TGTGCCAGCAGCCAAGGACAGGAGAACTATGGCTACACCTTC; CDR3aa: CASSQGQENYGYTF
v_gene: TRBV7-8; j_gene: TRBJ1-5; abundance: .; d_gene: TRBD1; CDR3nt: TGTGCCATCGGGGACAGGAGAAATCAGCCCCAGCATTTT; CDR3aa: CAIGDRRNQPQHF
v_gene: TRBV4-1; j_gene: TRBJ2-1; abundance: .; d_gene: TRBD2; CDR3nt: TGCGCCAGCAGCCAAGTAAAGTCTAGCGGGGTAGGCTATGAGCAGTTCTTC; CDR3aa: CASSQVKSSGVGYEQFF
v_gene: TRBV9; j_gene: TRBJ2-5; abundance: .; d_gene: TRBD1; CDR3nt: TGTGCCAGCAGCGTAGTGGACAGGGGCCAAGAGACCCAGTACTTC; CDR3aa: CASSVVDRGQETQYF
v_gene: TRBV7-3; j_gene: TRBJ2-1; abundance: .; d_gene: TRBD2; CDR3nt: TGTGCCAGCAGCTTAACGGGACTAGGCCCCTACAATGAGCAGTTCTTC; CDR3aa: CASSLTGLGPYNEQFF
v_gene: TRBV27; j_gene: TRBJ2-5; abundance: .; d_gene: TRBD1; CDR3nt: TGTGCCAGCAGTTTGGACAGGGGGATGGAGACCCAGTACTTC; CDR3aa: CASSLDRGMETQYF
v_gene: TRBV19; j_gene: TRBJ2-5; abundance: .; d_gene: TRBD2; CDR3nt: TGTGCCAGTAGTGCCCCCCCCCTAGCGGGGGCCCTCTCCCAAGAGACCCAGTACTTC; CDR3aa: CASSAPPLAGALSQETQYF
v_gene: TRBV19; j_gene: TRBJ2-2; abundance: .; d_gene: TRBD1; CDR3nt: TGTGCCAGTAGTACACAGGGGGCCGTCGGGGAGCTGTTTTTT; CDR3aa: CASSTQGAVGELFF
v_gene: TRBV27; j_gene: TRBJ2-7; abundance: .; d_gene: TRBD1; CDR3nt: TGTGCCAGTGGGCGGACAGGTCGAATGTACGAGCAGTACTTC; CDR3aa: CASGRTGRMYEQYF
v_gene: TRBV5-1; j_gene: TRBJ2-3; abundance: .; d_gene: TRBD2; CDR3nt: TGCGCCAGCAGCTTGGTCGGGGGGGCCGGGGATACGCAGTATTTT; CDR3aa: CASSLVGGAGDTQYF
v_gene: TRBV7-2; j_gene: TRBJ1-6; abundance: .; d_gene: .; CDR3nt: TGTGCCAGCAGCCCCGATCAGGGGATCCCTAATTCACCCCTCCACTTT; CDR3aa: CASSPDQGIPNSPLHF
v_gene: TRBV27; j_gene: TRBJ1-1; abundance: .; d_gene: .; CDR3nt: TGTGCCAGCCTGAATGTCCGGGTCCTCAACACTGAAGCTTTCTTT; CDR3aa: CASLNVRVLNTEAFF
v_gene: TRBV30; j_gene: TRBJ1-2; abundance: .; d_gene: .; CDR3nt: TGTGCCTGGAGTGTCCCGCCAGGGATTAACTATGGCTACACCTTC; CDR3aa: CAWSVPPGINYGYTF
v_gene: TRBV4-2; j_gene: TRBJ2-7; abundance: .; d_gene: TRBD1; CDR3nt: TGTGCCAGCAGTGTGGACAGGGTCAACGAGCAGTACTTC; CDR3aa: CASSVDRVNEQYF
v_gene: TRBV11-2; j_gene: TRBJ1-1; abundance: .; d_gene: .; CDR3nt: TGTGCCAGCAGCTTAGTGCCAGCGATGAACACTGAAGCTTTCTTT; CDR3aa: CASSLVPAMNTEAFF
v_gene: TRBV11-3; j_gene: TRBJ2-5; abundance: .; d_gene: TRBD2; CDR3nt: TGTGCCAGCAGCTTGAACGGACTAGCGGGAGAGACCCAGTACTTC; CDR3aa: CASSLNGLAGETQYF
v_gene: TRBV16; j_gene: TRBJ1-6; abundance: .; d_gene: TRBD1; CDR3nt: TGTGCCAGCAGCGTATTCGGACAGGTTAATAATTCACCCCTCCACTTT; CDR3aa: CASSVFGQVNNSPLHF
v_gene: TRBV9; j_gene: TRBJ1-5; abundance: .; d_gene: .; CDR3nt: TGTGCCAGCAGCGTAGATGGCTTTAGCAATCAGCCCCAGCATTTT; CDR3aa: CASSVDGFSNQPQHF
v_gene: TRBV5-8; j_gene: TRBJ2-2; abundance: .; d_gene: TRBD1; CDR3nt: TGTGCCAGCAGCTTGCCCCGCCGACAGGGAGCGAACACCGGGGAGCTGTTTTTT; CDR3aa: CASSLPRRQGANTGELFF
v_gene: TRBV6-5; j_gene: TRBJ1-3; abundance: .; d_gene: .; CDR3nt: TGTGCCAGCAGTTACTCCAGAGGAAACACCATATATTTT; CDR3aa: CASSYSRGNTIYF
v_gene: TRBV18; j_gene: TRBJ1-3; abundance: .; d_gene: .; CDR3nt: TGTGCCAGCTCGGCCGGGACTAACTCTGGAAACACCATATATTTT; CDR3aa: CASSAGTNSGNTIYF
v_gene: TRBV19; j_gene: TRBJ2-5; abundance: .; d_gene: TRBD1; CDR3nt: TGTGCCAGTAGTATGTATTACAGGGGCGGTGAGACCCAGTACTTC; CDR3aa: CASSMYYRGGETQYF
v_gene: TRBV7-8; j_gene: TRBJ2-3; abundance: .; d_gene: TRBD2; CDR3nt: TGTGCCAGCAGCTTAGATATAGCGGGGGGCGTGATGTCTAGCACAGATACGCAGTATTTT; CDR3aa: CASSLDIAGGVMSSTDTQYF
v_gene: TRBV9; j_gene: TRBJ2-1; abundance: .; d_gene: TRBD2; CDR3nt: TGTGCCAGCAGCGTAGGAGGGAGCGGGGGGCTCAATGAGCAGTTCTTC; CDR3aa: CASSVGGSGGLNEQFF
v_gene: TRBV27; j_gene: TRBJ1-3; abundance: .; d_gene: TRBD1; CDR3nt: TGTGCCAGCAGTTTAACCCCCCCTCAGGGGGGTATTCGAAACACCATATATTTT; CDR3aa: CASSLTPPQGGIRNTIYF
v_gene: TRBV30; j_gene: TRBJ1-4; abundance: .; d_gene: .; CDR3nt: TGTGCCTGGAGTGAAGGACAGCGTACTGAAAAACTGTTTTTT; CDR3aa: CAWSEGQRTEKLFF
v_gene: TRBV7-3; j_gene: TRBJ2-5; abundance: .; d_gene: TRBD2; CDR3nt: TGTGCCAGCGCCCGGGGGGGAGAAGAGACCCAGTACTTC; CDR3aa: CASARGGEETQYF
v_gene: TRBV30; j_gene: TRBJ1-5; abundance: .; d_gene: .; CDR3nt: TGTGCCTGGAGTTCAGGGGAAAGTCAGCCCCAGCATTTT; CDR3aa: CAWSSGESQPQHF
v_gene: TRBV7-2; j_gene: TRBJ1-1; abundance: .; d_gene: .; CDR3nt: TGTGCCAGCAGCCCCGGGGGGGGTATGAACACTGAAGCTTTCTTT; CDR3aa: CASSPGGGMNTEAFF
v_gene: TRBV6-6; j_gene: TRBJ1-1; abundance: .; d_gene: TRBD1; CDR3nt: TGTGCCAGCAGTGCCCCGGGACAGGGAAGAGCTTTCTTT; CDR3aa: CASSAPGQGRAFF
v_gene: TRBV11-3; j_gene: TRBJ2-3; abundance: .; d_gene: TRBD1; CDR3nt: TGTGCCAGCAGCCCTCGACAGGGGGCGAGCACAGATACGCAGTATTTT; CDR3aa: CASSPRQGASTDTQYF
v_gene: TRBV4-3; j_gene: TRBJ1-4; abundance: .; d_gene: TRBD1; CDR3nt: TGCGCCAGCAGCCGGTCCGGACAGGATCATGAAAAACTGTTTTTT; CDR3aa: CASSRSGQDHEKLFF
v_gene: TRBV11-3; j_gene: TRBJ2-1; abundance: .; d_gene: TRBD1; CDR3nt: TGTGCCAGCAGCCTAGGACAGGGCGGCTACAATGAGCAGTTCTTC; CDR3aa: CASSLGQGGYNEQFF
v_gene: TRBV11-2; j_gene: TRBJ2-2; abundance: .; d_gene: .; CDR3nt: TGTGCCAGCAGCCTCGACATGACCTCCGGGGAGCTGTTTTTT; CDR3aa: CASSLDMTSGELFF
v_gene: TRBV18; j_gene: TRBJ1-6; abundance: .; d_gene: .; CDR3nt: TGTGCCAGCTCTGATCCAGGGAAAAATTCACCCCTCCACTTT; CDR3aa: CASSDPGKNSPLHF
v_gene: TRBV19; j_gene: TRBJ1-2; abundance: few; d_gene: .; CDR3nt: TGTGCCAGTAGTATACAGGGTGAAAGGGGCTACACCTTC; CDR3aa: CASSIQGERGYTF
v_gene: TRBV4-3; j_gene: TRBJ1-3; abundance: .; d_gene: .; CDR3nt: TGCGCCAGCAGCCAAGAGAGATCTGGAAACACCATATATTTT; CDR3aa: CASSQERSGNTIYF
v_gene: TRBV11-2; j_gene: TRBJ1-1; abundance: .; d_gene: .; CDR3nt: TGTGCCAGCAGCTTAGAGAGGAACACTGAAGCTTTCTTT; CDR3aa: CASSLERNTEAFF
v_gene: TRBV19; j_gene: TRBJ2-5; abundance: .; d_gene: .; CDR3nt: TGTGCCAGTAGTTCCTTACAGAGTCCCCTTGGGACCCAGTACTTC; CDR3aa: CASSSLQSPLGTQYF
v_gene: TRBV5-1; j_gene: TRBJ1-4; abundance: .; d_gene: .; CDR3nt: TGCGCCAGCAGCTCGGACAGAGGGAATGAAAAACTGTTTTTT; CDR3aa: CASSSDRGNEKLFF